Below, one TCR beta chain is given with its context. The data were taken from a study of blood T cell repertoires in COVID-19. Study at large: Sites in the United States, Italy and Spain provided acute and convalescent COVID-19 samples. Sample material is recorded as cDNA or gDNA derived from T cells, B-cell-depleted T cells, or PBMCs.

Profiled with immunoSEQ multiplex PCR; TCRdb holds only in-frame clones, not every one. The sample yields about 65,000 clones, 75% to 90% seen once. Germline V lookup: CDR1 MGHRA, CDR2 YSYEKL. V dropped 4 bases and J dropped 0; count of bases not matched to a gene: 5. CDR3 length: 16 residues. The sequence came from a man of 80 years or more with acute or convalescent COVID-19. Source material: peripheral blood. The rearrangement joins TRBV4-1 to TRBJ2-1; 8 bases map to TRBD2. CDR3 bases: TGCGCCAGCAGCCCGATAGCGGGGAGCTCCTACAATGAGCAGTTCTTC. It translates to CASSPIAGSSYNEQFF.